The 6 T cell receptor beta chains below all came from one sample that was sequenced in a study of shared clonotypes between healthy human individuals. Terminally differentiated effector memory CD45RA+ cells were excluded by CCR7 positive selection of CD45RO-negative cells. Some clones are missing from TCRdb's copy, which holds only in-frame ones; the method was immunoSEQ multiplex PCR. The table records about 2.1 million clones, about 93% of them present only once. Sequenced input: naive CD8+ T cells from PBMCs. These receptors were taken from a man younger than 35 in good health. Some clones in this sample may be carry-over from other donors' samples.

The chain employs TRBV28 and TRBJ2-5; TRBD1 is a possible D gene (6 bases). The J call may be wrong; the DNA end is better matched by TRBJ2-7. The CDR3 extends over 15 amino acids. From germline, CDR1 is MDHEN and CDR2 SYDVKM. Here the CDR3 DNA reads TGTGCCAGCAGTTTTAAGAGGGGGACAAGCTACGAGCAGTACTTC. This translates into CASSFKRGTSYEQYF.

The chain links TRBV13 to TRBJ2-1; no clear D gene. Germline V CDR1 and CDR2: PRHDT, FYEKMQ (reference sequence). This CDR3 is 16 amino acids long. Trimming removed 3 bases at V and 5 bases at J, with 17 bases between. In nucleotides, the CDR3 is TGTGCCAGCAGCTTTGACGGGCCCGCCCTAGACAATGAGCAGTTCTTC. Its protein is CASSFDGPALDNEQFF. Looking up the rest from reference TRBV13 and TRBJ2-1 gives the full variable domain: AAGVIQSPRHLIKEKRETATLKCYPIPRHDTVYWYQQGPGQDPQFLISFYEKMQSDKGSIPDRFSAQQFSDYHSELNMSSLELGDSALYFCASSFDGPALDNEQFFGPGTRLTVL.

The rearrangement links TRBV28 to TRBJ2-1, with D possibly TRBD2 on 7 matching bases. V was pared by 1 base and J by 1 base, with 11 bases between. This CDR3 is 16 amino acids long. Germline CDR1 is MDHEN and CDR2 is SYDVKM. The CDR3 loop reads CASSLLGGASYNEQFF. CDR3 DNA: TGTGCCAGCAGTTTATTGGGGGGGGCGTCCTACAATGAGCAGTTCTTC.

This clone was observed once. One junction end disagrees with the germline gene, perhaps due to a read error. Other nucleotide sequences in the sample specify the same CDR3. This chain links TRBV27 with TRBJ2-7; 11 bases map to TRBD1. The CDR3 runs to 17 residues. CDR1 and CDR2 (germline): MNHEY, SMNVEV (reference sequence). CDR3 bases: TGTGCCAGTAGTTTAGGCTTCCCCGGGACAGGGGGATACGAGCAGTACTTC. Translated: CASSLGFPGTGGYEQYF.

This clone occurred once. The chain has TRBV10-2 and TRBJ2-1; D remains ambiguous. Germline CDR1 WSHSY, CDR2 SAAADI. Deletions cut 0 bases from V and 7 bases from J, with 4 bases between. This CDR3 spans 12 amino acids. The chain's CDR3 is CASSESSNEQFF. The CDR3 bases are TGCGCCAGCAGTGAGTCTAGTAATGAGCAGTTCTTC.

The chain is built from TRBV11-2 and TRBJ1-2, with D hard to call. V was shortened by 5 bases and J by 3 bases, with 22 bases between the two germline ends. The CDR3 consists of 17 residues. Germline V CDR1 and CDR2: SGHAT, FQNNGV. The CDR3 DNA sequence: TGTGCCAGCAGCGAAACAATTGGGCTCCCCCAAGACTATGGCTACACCTTC. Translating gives CASSETIGLPQDYGYTF.